The 14 T cell receptor beta chains below come from one sample, sequenced in a study of cytomegalovirus exposure and HLA in healthy donors. PCR amplification relied on 60 Vbeta primers (plus 13 Jbeta primers). TCRdb's table, derived via immunoSEQ multiplex PCR, lists solely in-frame clones and lacks some. The sample lists approximately 140,000 clones, around 80% occurring once. The source material was PBMCs. Receptor source: a man aged 30-40 years in good health and CMV-seronegative.

This clone was recorded a few times. The chain is built from TRBV5-4 and TRBJ1-1; D unclear. Trimming shortened V by 0 bases and J by 3 bases, and 21 bases separated the two germline ends. The V gene's germline CDR1 is SGHNT and CDR2 YYREEE (reference sequence). This CDR3 has 18 residues. CDR3 in amino acids: CASSLDRGSMGSDTEAFF. The CDR3, as DNA: TGTGCCAGCAGCTTGGATAGAGGCTCGATGGGTTCGGACACTGAAGCTTTCTTT.

On this clone: Compared with germline, one end of the junction differs, possibly owing to a read error. The chain combines TRBV5-6 with TRBJ1-2, with D tentatively TRBD1 (6 bases). The CDR3 totals 14 residues. Germline CDR1 reads SGHDT; CDR2 reads YYEEEE. The CDR3 loop reads CASSPTDRWDRYPF. For the CDR3, the DNA is TGTGCCAGCAGCCCTACCGACAGGTGGGATCGCTACCCCTTC.

The chain couples TRBV9 to TRBJ2-7, with TRBD1 as a possible D gene (8 bases). The CDR3 length is 16 residues. CDR1 and CDR2 (germline): SGDLS, YYNGEE. The ends were cut back, 3 bases at V and 1 base at J, with 17 bases in the middle. The CDR3 spells CASSAGGGQGSYEQYF. The CDR3 coding sequence is TGTGCCAGCAGCGCGGGGGGAGGACAGGGTTCCTACGAGCAGTACTTC.

V and J are TRBV6-1 and TRBJ1-1; 11 nucleotides match TRBD1. This CDR3 has 15 amino acids. Germline CDR1 MNHNS, CDR2 SASEGT. V was clipped by 5 bases and J by 6 bases; unmatched bases: 8. CDR3 sequence reads: CASSTRTGGASEAFF. The CDR3 region has the DNA TGTGCCAGCAGTACTCGGACAGGGGGCGCGTCTGAAGCTTTCTTT.

The V gene is TRBV4-2, the J gene TRBJ1-1; D is unresolved. Trimming removed 0 bases at V and 4 bases at J, with 15 bases between. This CDR3 is 16 amino acids long. Looked up from germline, CDR1 is LGHNA and CDR2 is YNFKEQ. CDR3 sequence (DNA): TGTGCCAGCAGCCAAGAGCTAAGCCGGGGAGGCACTGAAGCTTTCTTT. This translates into CASSQELSRGGTEAFF.

The rearrangement joins TRBV18 to TRBJ2-1, with a weak D call TRBD2 (5 bases). V was trimmed by 2 bases and J by 0 bases, leaving 14 bases between them. CDR3 length: 17 amino acids. The germline V gene has CDR1 KGHSH and CDR2 LQKENI. CDR3 DNA sequence: TGTGCCAGCTCACCAAGTTCGTTAGCGACCTCCTACAATGAGCAGTTCTTC. Translated, it gives CASSPSSLATSYNEQFF.

The V and J genes are TRBV5-4 and TRBJ1-6; 9 bases agree with TRBD1. Per the germline V gene, CDR1 is SGHNT and CDR2 is YYREEE (reference sequence). CDR3 length: 16 amino acids. Unmatched junction bases numbered 12, after V lost 4 bases and J lost 10 bases. Here the CDR3 DNA reads TGTGCCAGCAGCCCTGGAGGGGGACAGGGAAGATCACCCCTCCACTTT. This translates into CASSPGGGQGRSPLHF.

J is TRBJ2-2 and V is TRBV6-5; D is undetermined. V lost 5 bases, J lost 6 bases, and 10 bases lay in between. The CDR3 spans 13 residues. CDR1 and CDR2 from the germline V gene are MNHEY and SVGAGI. The CDR3 here is CASSPVLSGELFF. CDR3 in DNA: TGTGCCAGCAGTCCCGTTCTCTCCGGGGAGCTGTTTTTT.

V gene TRBV5-6 combines with J gene TRBJ2-1; 9 bases fit TRBD1. Germline V CDR1 and CDR2: SGHDT, YYEEEE. V shed 4 bases, J shed 3 bases, and the junction held 5 bases outside the gene matches. The CDR3 is 15 amino acids. The CDR3 bases are TGTGCCAGCAGCCCAGGACAGGGGAGCTACAATGAGCAGTTCTTC. Translation gives CASSPGQGSYNEQFF.

The rearrangement links TRBV19 to TRBJ1-1, with D hard to call. Germline CDR1 reads LNHDA; CDR2 reads SQIVND (reference sequence). CDR3 size: 14 residues. V was trimmed by 9 bases and J by 4 bases, leaving 18 bases between them. CDR3 sequence reads: CASTPGATTTEAFF. The CDR3 region has the DNA TGTGCCAGCACACCGGGAGCGACGACCACTGAAGCTTTCTTT.

A remark on this clone: Additional DNA sequences in this sample encode the identical CDR3. The chain employs TRBV19 and TRBJ1-1, with D perhaps TRBD1 (5 bases). The germline V and J ends were trimmed by 8 bases and 1 base, with 11 bases remaining between them. Germline V gives CDR1 LNHDA, CDR2 SQIVND (reference sequence). The CDR3 consists of 13 residues. DNA of the CDR3: TGTGCCAGTTCCATTCAGGGGAACACTGAAGCTTTCTTT. It codes for CASSIQGNTEAFF.

The chain recombines TRBV5-6 with TRBJ2-1; 9 bases line up with TRBD1. The J segment lost 2 bases and the V segment lost 4 bases, leaving 7 bases of the junction unmatched. Germline lookup yields CDR1 SGHDT and CDR2 YYEEEE. The CDR3 length is 16 residues. The CDR3 bases are TGTGCCAGCAGCCCCCAGACAGGGGGTGCCTACAATGAGCAGTTCTTC. Translated, it gives CASSPQTGGAYNEQFF.

The V and J genes are TRBV7-2 and TRBJ1-6, with TRBD1 as a possible D gene (6 bases). Deletions cut 5 bases from V and 4 bases from J, with 12 bases between. The CDR3 is 15 residues long. Germline values: CDR1 SGHTA, CDR2 FQGNSA. For the CDR3, the DNA is TGTGCCAGCAGCCCCCGGACAGTTTATAATTCACCCCTCCACTTT. Amino acid sequence: CASSPRTVYNSPLHF.

J is TRBJ2-1 and V is TRBV5-1; 8 bases align to TRBD1. With 0 bases clipped from V and 7 bases from J, the junction kept 9 bases outside the gene matches. In germline, CDR1 is SGHRS, CDR2 YFSETQ. The CDR3 loop spans 16 amino acids. Written as DNA, the CDR3 is TGCGCCAGCAGCTTGGTGGCAGGGGGCGGCGTTAATGAGCAGTTCTTC. Its translation is CASSLVAGGGVNEQFF.